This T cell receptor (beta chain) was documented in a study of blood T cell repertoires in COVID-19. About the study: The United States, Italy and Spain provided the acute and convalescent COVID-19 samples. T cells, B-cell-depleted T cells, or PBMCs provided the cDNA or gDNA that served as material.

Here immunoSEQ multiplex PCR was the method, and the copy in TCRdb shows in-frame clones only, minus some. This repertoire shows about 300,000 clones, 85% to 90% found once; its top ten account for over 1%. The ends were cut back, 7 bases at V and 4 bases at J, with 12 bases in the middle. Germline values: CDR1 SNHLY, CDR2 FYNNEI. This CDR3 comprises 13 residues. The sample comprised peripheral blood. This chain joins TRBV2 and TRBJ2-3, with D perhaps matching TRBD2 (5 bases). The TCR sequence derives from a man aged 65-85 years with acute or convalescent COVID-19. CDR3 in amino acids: CASTGNTADTQYF. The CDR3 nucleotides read TGTGCCAGCACGGGGAACACCGCAGATACGCAGTATTTT.